The subject of this entry is one TCR beta chain. The antigen it binds to is not known. Base qualities are missing; no much larger clone stands one base away. This record belongs to a study of cytomegalovirus exposure and HLA in healthy donors (dated by TCRdb to the late 2010s). About the study as a whole: An earlier analysis of 587 of the donors reported roughly 270 Gb of sequence data and around 110 million unique TCR beta sequences from approximately 180 million T cells. An early release covering roughly 580 HLA-typed donors comprised roughly 300 gigabases of sequencing data and tens of millions of unique TCR sequences. Of the roughly 390 genotyped donors, 75% to 85% were placed in the genetic ancestry cluster associated with self-reported Caucasian donors. The aim of the study was to test whether cataloging public T cell receptors could identify signatures of past pathogen exposure. The study used immunosequencing to profile the T cell repertoires of approximately 650 subjects and linked those repertoires to cytomegalovirus serostatus. Along with the approximately 650-subject first cohort, a separate validation cohort of over a hundred different subjects was used. High-throughput TCR immunosequencing, statistical association of individual TCRs with disease status, and machine learning were combined to predict cytomegalovirus infection status. In a later analysis, previously published TCR beta repertoires from more than 500 donors were re-analyzed and high-resolution HLA genotyping was added so that TCR occurrence patterns could be studied. Rather than using new phenotypic data, the later analysis identified candidate immune exposures from TCR beta sequences and from how often those sequences occurred across donors. In an earlier analysis of roughly 600 of the donors, high-throughput TCR beta sequencing was used to judge whether each TCR beta V gene segment behaved as functional or pseudogenic. Donor age, sex, ethnicity and CMV serostatus were compiled together with the repertoire data. A later genetic analysis took genome-wide SNP genotypes for about three fifths of the roughly 700 donors and used that subset as a discovery cohort. Every discovery cohort repertoire had been produced on one sequencing platform. HLA typing covered class I and class II loci at four-digit resolution. Typing coverage differed by locus: A, B, C, DRB1 and DQB1 were typed in about 629-630 donors, DQA1 in roughly 500, DPA1 in some 600, and DPB1 in 450 to 480. A few DR-DQ haplotypes were handled as single units for association and clustering because linkage in the cohort was strong. Across under 500 genotyped donors of the cohort, an average of about 240,000 unique TCR beta nucleotide sequences per donor were sequenced, and 15% to 20% of those sequences were non-productive.

The research as a whole found: Because the 87-base-pair reads could not distinguish some IMGT-functional V segments, including TRBV6-2 and TRBV6-3, those segments were excluded. When HLA alleles, especially DR and DQ, strongly co-occurred, attributing TCR associations to individual alleles was difficult. In a later analysis, TCR association rates were found to vary across HLA loci, with the most associated TCRs seen for DRB1 alleles and the fewest for HLA-C alleles. An association between a missense DCLRE1C variant and V-gene and J-gene trimming of TCR beta chains was found in a later genetic analysis and replicated in an independent cohort. A cluster of highly shared sequence variants was judged likely to be a technical artifact of the sequencing pipeline. Only TCR beta chains were sequenced in this cohort, and the absence of alpha or paired-chain data limited detectable features. In a later analysis, HLA-associated TCR beta chains showed more clonal expansion and lower generation probabilities than non-associated chains that were equally common. Across donors, most TCR sequences were observed very rarely, whereas some public TCRs were present in many individuals. Correlated functional status among segregating V segments might be attributable to linkage disequilibrium, but an unknown experimental factor could not be ruled out. The authors suggested that the approach could potentially be generalized to other disease states and immunological phenotypes. In a later analysis, most CMV-associated TCR beta chains were found to appear HLA-restricted, with HLA associations seemingly driven largely by CMV exposure. In a later analysis, several top co-occurrence clusters were reported to appear linked to parvovirus B19, influenza, CMV and Epstein-Barr virus. Immune exposure information for the cohort was limited to CMV serostatus. In an earlier analysis of fewer than 750 of the donors, most TCR beta V segments were observed in productive rearrangements about 90% or about 30% of the time, broadly matching IMGT annotations. Because counts were too low, under 20 rarely observed V segments, including chromosome 9 orphons, were left out of the earlier analysis of a few hundred of the donors. Three of the identified cytomegalovirus-associated TCR beta chains were confirmed in vitro to be specific for cytomegalovirus antigens. In both the original and validation cohorts, the classifier was reported to diagnose cytomegalovirus status with high specificity and sensitivity. In the study, 164 TCR beta chains were listed as associated with cytomegalovirus. Because some donors lacked HLA typing at each locus, the association tests relied only on the typed subset. A further reported finding was that TCR beta sequences accurately predicted the HLA-A and HLA-B alleles for most subjects in the first cohort. Compared with the approximately 600-donor mean, donors in an Asian-associated ancestry cluster had fewer N-insertions in productive TCRs, according to a later genetic analysis. At a false discovery rate of 0.05, a later analysis linked 15,000 to 20,000 TCR beta sequences to specific HLA alleles. Roughly uniform sequencing depth across donors was assumed in presence/absence analyses, although this assumption may not hold.

Library generation was performed with the immunoSEQ multiplex PCR assay. For the multiplex PCR, a mixture combining 60 forward primers for TCR Vbeta segments and 13 reverse primers for TCR Jbeta segments was used. Amplification of the CDR3 region of rearranged TCR beta genes was performed with a multiplex PCR assay on genomic DNA. The Illumina HiSeq System was used to sequence the amplified TCR beta libraries as 87-base-pair reads. In the paper's pipeline: A later analysis counted 75 million to 100 million unique TCR beta chains across the 650 to 800 repertoires, and some 11 million of these chains were shared by at least two donors. To remove PCR and sequencing errors, raw reads were error-corrected and collapsed into unique sequences using a nearest-neighbor algorithm that merged closely related sequences. CDR3 sequences were aligned to IMGT reference sequences to assign V, D and J gene segments. Each retained sequence needed at least a six-nucleotide match to both a V gene segment and a J gene segment. Rearrangements were classified as productive when the CDR3 lacked stop codons and remained in frame with V and J, and all other rearrangements were classified as non-productive. CDR3 was defined by IMGT convention, running from the second conserved V-encoded cysteine to the conserved J-encoded phenylalanine. Sequences without an unambiguous match to a single V gene segment were excluded from the earlier analysis of about 640 of the donors. In an earlier analysis of some 590 of the donors, a V segment was called functional when productive rearrangements were above 56.7%, and segregating when the standard deviation between donors exceeded 5%. A statistical classification framework was built for diagnosing cytomegalovirus status from the catalog of TCR beta chain sequences. In a later analysis, TCR nucleotide sequences were compared against IMGT/GENE-DB human TR gene sequences so that V and J genes could be assigned. Using the TCRdist pipeline, a later analysis assigned CDR3 sequences along with most-parsimonious VDJ recombination scenarios. In a later analysis, each TCR beta chain was defined by its CDR3 amino acid sequence together with its V-gene family, and reads without a unique V-gene family were excluded. As a way to deal with suspected cross-contamination and a sequencing artifact, a later analysis dropped under 600 nucleotide sequences that were highly shared and had low generation probability. A later analysis calculated a clonal expansion index for each public chain from normalized within-repertoire ranks of inferred template counts. Generation probabilities in a later analysis came from a VDJ recombination model fitted to out-of-frame rearrangements, and those results were checked against IGoR. A later analysis scored TCR-TCR, TCR-HLA and TCR-CMV co-occurrence with hypergeometric tests, applying a repertoire-size bias correction to TCR pairs. In a later analysis, false discovery rates were estimated by permuting HLA or CMV assignments 20 times. A later analysis grouped co-occurring TCRs with DBSCAN, adding TCRdist sequence similarity when clustering within HLA-allele-positive subsets. Co-occurrence clustering excluded repertoires with fewer than 30,000 or more than 120,000 public chains, plus five with anomalous nucleotide sharing. TCRdb re-hosts the immuneACCESS table, in-frame sequences only. Its copies lack some clones; in the studies checked, an unresolved V gene accounts for under half of them, and the cause for the rest is not known. The V and J calls and the clone size are those of that table, but D and trimming were determined from the DNA. This sample is represented by 70,000 to 90,000 clones; 63% of them were singletons. Approximately 16% of the sample is held by the ten biggest clonotypes.

The cohort comprised 670 or so healthy bone marrow donors. All cohort members were sampled while nominally healthy, although unrecorded immune exposures were likely present. The donor was CMV seropositive and was included in the group of some 290 seropositive cohort members. Every donor gave a peripheral blood sample, and the peripheral blood mononuclear cells from that sample were used for TCR beta sequencing. The Qiagen DNeasy Blood Extraction Kit was used to extract genomic DNA from the blood cell samples. V loses 10 bases at its end and J loses 2 bases; junction bases beyond the gene matches: 11. The cysteine opens and the phenylalanine closes a CDR3 of 17 amino acids. Of all the DNA, just the CDR3 is kept, 51 bases in frame from base 1. Via the germline V gene, CDR1 is SNHLY and CDR2 FYNNEI.

The V and J genes are TRBV2 and TRBJ2-1; 13 bases in between match TRBD2. The sequence was collected from a woman in her 40s in good health and CMV-seropositive. The sample comprised PBMCs. The CDR3 protein: CATGTSGIGRTYNEQFF. The DNA sequence follows: TGTGCCACCGGGACTAGCGGGATCGGGAGGACCTACAATGAGCAGTTCTTC. The variable domain in full, with residues beyond the CDR3 obtained from the reference TRBV2 and TRBJ2-1 genes, is EPEVTQTPSHQVTQMGQEVILRCVPISNHLYFYWYRQILGQKVEFLVSFYNNEISEKSEIFDDQFSVERPDGSNFTLKIRSTKLEDSAMYFCATGTSGIGRTYNEQFFGPGTRLTVL.